This T cell receptor beta chain was identified during a study of shared clonotypes between healthy human individuals. Findings of the study overall: Across subsets, estimated richness was generally greater for naive than for memory populations.

The V end lost 8 bases, the J end lost 3 bases, and 14 bases lay between the germline ends. The V gene's germline CDR1 is SGHVS and CDR2 FQNEAQ. The CDR3 runs 13 residues. Naive CD8 cells comprised CD45RO-negative, CCR7-positively selected cells, excluding terminally differentiated effector memory CD45RA+ cells. Using 200 ng DNA, 25,000 to 35,000 T cell genomes, the sorted-subset replicate PCRs were run. TCRdb keeps only in-frame clones here, not all; method: immunoSEQ multiplex PCR. The sample carries just over 2,000,000 clones, about 95% recorded once. Worth noting for this clone: Its antigen is not known.

This sequence originates from a man between 18 and 29 years old in good health. The gene calls are TRBV7-8 and TRBJ2-7; D remains ambiguous. The sample comprised naive CD8+ T cells sorted from blood. CDR3 coding DNA: TGTGCCAGCTCCGAGGCTCCCCTCTACGAGCAGTACTTC. This gives the protein CASSEAPLYEQYF.